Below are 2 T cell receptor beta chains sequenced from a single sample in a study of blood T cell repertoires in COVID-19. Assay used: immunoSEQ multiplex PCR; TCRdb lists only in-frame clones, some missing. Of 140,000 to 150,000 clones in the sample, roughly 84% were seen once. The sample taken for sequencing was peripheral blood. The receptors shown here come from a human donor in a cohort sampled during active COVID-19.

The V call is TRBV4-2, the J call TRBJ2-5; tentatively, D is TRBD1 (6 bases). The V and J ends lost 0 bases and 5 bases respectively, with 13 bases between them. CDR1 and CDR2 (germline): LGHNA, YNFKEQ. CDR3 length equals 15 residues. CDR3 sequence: CASSQDRGPRETQYF. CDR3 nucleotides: TGTGCCAGCAGCCAAGACAGGGGCCCTAGGGAGACCCAGTACTTC.

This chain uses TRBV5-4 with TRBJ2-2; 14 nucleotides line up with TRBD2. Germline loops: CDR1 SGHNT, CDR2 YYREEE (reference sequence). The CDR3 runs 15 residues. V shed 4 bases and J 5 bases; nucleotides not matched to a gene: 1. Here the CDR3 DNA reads TGTGCCAGCAGCCGACTAGCGGGGGGGACCGGGGAGCTGTTTTTT. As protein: CASSRLAGGTGELFF.